What follows describes a single T cell receptor beta chain. This clonotype occurred many times. Its antigen remains undetermined. No much larger clone exists at a distance of one base, and base qualities are not known. There are 12 amino acids in the CDR3, from cysteine to phenylalanine inclusive. Of the read, only the CDR3 DNA is kept; its 36 bases are in frame from base 1. The germline V gene provides CDR1 SGHDT and CDR2 YYEEEE. V was cut back by 1 base and J by 6 bases, leaving a gap of 7 bases between them. This record belongs to a study of molecular identifiers for immune sequencing clone quantification listed by TCRdb under 2018. Context from the whole study: For a replicate experiment, RNA from approximately 20,000 or 100,000 naive CD8 T cells was divided into five aliquots, and four of the five aliquots were sequenced. The study was a methods study using CD8 T cells to benchmark molecular-identifier clustering-based TCR repertoire sequencing (MIDCIRS) and TCR RNA copy counting.

The library was produced with PCR. The run used an Illumina HiSeq 4000. Preparation of bulk TCR libraries followed a previously described approach, with the TCR primers listed in Table S5. The Qiagen AllPrep DNA/RNA kit was used to purify total RNA. Before analysis, reads from multiple sequencing runs of the same library were pooled. From the authors' description of their analysis: Only reads with exact TCR constant sequence were kept, trimmed to 150 nt, and grouped by their 12-nt molecular barcodes. Reads within each barcode group were sub-clustered using a 15% Levenshtein threshold, and quality-weighted consensus sequences were constructed for each RNA molecule. Non-functional sequences were discarded, and so were lower-count sequences lying one edit away from another sequence. Barcode sub-clusters with fewer than 20% of the maximum read count were removed, based on fitting two negative binomial distributions. TCRdb handled the public reads itself, with Q25 trimming in fastp and clone calling in MiXCR, and kept productive beta chains. CDR3 protein duplicates are merged, each entry listing the most common genes and DNA. These V and J calls rely on TCRdb rather than the paper's analysis. This sample holds just under 650,000 distinct CDR3 sequences; approximately 20% were observed only once. Of the sample, roughly 0.9% is held by the ten largest clones.

Libraries of naive CD8 T cells were built from anywhere between about 19,000 and 1,000,000 sorted cells, with 10%, 30% or 50% of the purified RNA used. Naive CD8 T cells, defined as CD8+CD4-CCR7+CD45RA+, were FACS-sorted into RLT Plus buffer on a BD FACSAria II. Detection sensitivity was tested by spiking Jurkat RNA equal to roughly nine TCR copies' worth into samples containing about 20,000-1,100,000 naive CD8 T cells. Enrichment of CD8 T cells was performed with RosetteSep CD8+ T Cell Enrichment Cocktail and Ficoll-Paque, after which ACK red cell lysis was carried out. General conclusions and limits of the study: Without barcode sub-clustering, chimeric consensus sequences inflated TCR diversity; chimeras reached as high as 47%. The naive libraries included spiked-in Jurkat TCR RNA (roughly eleven copies' worth), and this Jurkat TCR RNA is not part of the donor repertoire. Roughly 3 recovered TCR RNA copies per cell were obtained by modeling, versus about ten by digital PCR, implying a capture efficiency of approximately 27%. In CMV-specific effector cells, clones with more than 20 RNA copies accounted for over 97% of molecules, whereas in naive cells such clones accounted for under 1%. Spiked-in Jurkat TCR RNA equal to a single cell's worth was reported to be detectable even within one million naive CD8 T cells. Highly expanded clone sizes could be underestimated because identical TCR molecules may share a barcode.

This sequence was found in a human donor in good health. Some libraries in this study had Jurkat cell RNA spiked in. Sample: naive CD8+ T cells from blood, with Jurkat cell RNA spiked in. The sample's cell subset or site label is to be understood as: FACS-sorted CD8+CD4-CCR7+CD45RA+ naive T cells. The chain uses TRBV5-6 and TRBJ1-1, with the D gene not clear enough to name. CDR3 reads: CASSLLISEAFF. The nucleotides are TGTGCCAGCAGCTTGCTTATCTCTGAAGCTTTCTTT. Outside the CDR3, residues come from the reference TRBV5-6 and TRBJ1-1 proteins, so the full variable domain is: DAGVTQSPTHLIKTRGQQVTLRCSPKSGHDTVSWYQQALGQGPQFIFQYYEEEERQRGNFPDRFSGHQFPNYSSELNVNALLLGDSALYLCASSLLISEAFFGQGTRLTVV.